The 8 T cell receptor beta chains listed next were all sequenced from one sample in a study of cytomegalovirus exposure and HLA in healthy donors. In the PCR, 60 Vbeta and 13 Jbeta primers were used. Only in-frame clones appear in the TCRdb table, and some are missing; sequencing was by immunoSEQ multiplex PCR. The sample consists of about 140,000 clones, 75% of them appearing once. The sample comprised PBMCs. All receptors derive from a man aged 25 to 45 in good health and CMV-seronegative.

This chain links TRBV28 with TRBJ2-3; tentative D call: TRBD1 (7 bases). The CDR3 totals 13 residues. V dropped 7 bases and J dropped 3 bases, with 11 bases sitting between them. CDR1 MDHEN and CDR2 SYDVKM come from the germline V gene. The CDR3 nucleotides are TGTGCCAGCATCTCAGGGGGGACAGATACGCAGTATTTT. Amino acid sequence: CASISGGTDTQYF.

The chain links TRBV29-1 to TRBJ2-5; TRBD1 is a possible D gene (5 bases). Germline V CDR1 and CDR2: SQVTM, ANQGSEA. This CDR3 has 13 amino acids. Trimming stripped 1 base from V and 4 bases from J, with 10 bases between. Written as DNA, the CDR3 is TGCAGCGTTGAAGCTCCGACAGTAGAGACCCAGTACTTC. Its protein product is CSVEAPTVETQYF.

This chain links TRBV11-2 with TRBJ1-2; TRBD1 agrees at 8 bases. The CDR3 contains 13 residues. CDR1 and CDR2 (germline): SGHAT, FQNNGV. V was pared by 1 base and J by 5 bases, with 0 bases of the junction left unmatched. The CDR3 nucleotides read TGTGCCAGCAGCTTAGGGACAGGGTATGGCTACACCTTC. This codes for CASSLGTGYGYTF.

This chain joins TRBV5-4 and TRBJ2-5, with TRBD2 identical over 10 bases. Trimming took 2 bases from V and 5 from J; bases not matched to a gene: 6. The CDR3 runs to 15 residues. Germline assignment: CDR1 SGHNT and CDR2 YYREEE (reference sequence). DNA for the CDR3: TGTGCCAGCAGCTTAACTAGCGGGGTCCCGGAGACCCAGTACTTC. Its protein product is CASSLTSGVPETQYF.

V usage is TRBV6-6 and J usage is TRBJ1-2; 7 bases match TRBD1. Losses at the gene ends were 6 bases for V and 7 bases for J; bases not matched to a gene: 11. This CDR3 has 14 amino acids. From germline, CDR1 is MNHNY and CDR2 SVGAGI (reference sequence). The CDR3 DNA reads TGTGCCAGCAGCGCGCAGGGGGGAACTATTGGCTACACCTTC. Translating it yields CASSAQGGTIGYTF.

The genes are TRBV30 and TRBJ1-3; D unclear. This CDR3 is 13 amino acids long. Deletions cut 5 bases from V and 0 bases from J, with 8 bases between. CDR1 is GTSNPN and CDR2 is SVGIG in the germline V gene (reference sequence). In DNA, the CDR3 is TGTGCCTGGGGCGGCGGCTCTGGAAACACCATATATTTT. It translates to CAWGGGSGNTIYF.

This clone was recorded only once. The chain combines TRBV7-2 with TRBJ2-5; 11 positions agree with TRBD2. V was pared by 5 bases and J by 2 bases, with 4 bases of the junction left unmatched. CDR1 and CDR2 from the germline V gene are SGHTA and FQGNSA. This CDR3 spans 15 amino acids. CDR3 DNA sequence: TGTGCCAGCAGCCGACTAGCGGGGCCGCAAGAGACCCAGTACTTC. Translation gives CASSRLAGPQETQYF.

The chain joins TRBV11-2 to TRBJ1-2; 7 nucleotides agree with TRBD1. The CDR3 is 13 residues long. Per germline, CDR1 SGHAT and CDR2 FQNNGV. The trim removed 4 bases at V and 10 bases at J, leaving 9 bases unmatched. CDR3: CASSSSDRSSYTF. The CDR3 DNA is TGTGCCAGCAGCTCCTCGGACAGGTCCTCCTACACCTTC.